These 23 T cell receptor beta chains were all obtained from the same sample, sequenced in a study of early T cells in non-severe SARS-CoV-2 infection (dated by TCRdb to the early 2020s). The library was produced with 5' RACE. TCRdb names NextSeq 500 as the instrument used. The public sequencing data were trimmed at Q25 with fastp and processed into clonotypes with MiXCR by TCRdb, which kept only in-frame beta chains. Entries that share a CDR3 protein sequence are merged under the most common genes and DNA. The sample includes 35,000 to 50,000 distinct CDR3 sequences, with approximately 7.1% observed a single time. The top ten hold roughly 4.5% of the sample. Material for sequencing was whole blood. These receptors all come from an adult who was a healthcare worker with PCR-confirmed SARS-CoV-2 infection or an uninfected control (not recorded which).

The chain has TRBV6-2 or TRBV6-3 and TRBJ2-7; D might be TRBD2 (5 bases). Trimming took off 2 bases at V and 5 bases at J, with 13 bases between the two ends. CDR1 is MNHEY and CDR2 is SVGEGT in the germline V gene. The CDR3 runs 14 residues. CDR3 sequence: CASSYPGLVHEQYF. In DNA form, the CDR3 reads TGTGCCAGCAGTTACCCGGGATTGGTCCACGAGCAGTACTTC.

The table lists this clonotype with many counts. V is TRBV4-3 and J is TRBJ2-7, with 12 positions matching TRBD1. The V gene end was trimmed by 0 bases and the J gene end by 8 bases; junction bases not matched to a gene: 8. Germline V gene lookup returns CDR1 LGHNA and CDR2 YSLEER. The CDR3 is 16 amino acids. CDR3 sequence (DNA): TGCGCCAGCAGCCAAGATTTGGGGACAGGGGGCGTCCAGCAGTACTTC. Protein sequence: CASSQDLGTGGVQQYF.

This clonotype was observed at least ten times. V and J are TRBV7-9 and TRBJ1-4; tentatively, D is TRBD1 (5 bases). The germline V gene encodes CDR1 SEHNR and CDR2 FQNEAQ (reference sequence). The ends were cut back, 6 bases at V and 4 bases at J, with 9 bases in the middle. The CDR3 totals 13 residues. The CDR3 DNA is TGTGCCAGCAGAACGAGGGGTAATGAAAAACTGTTTTTT. Its translation is CASRTRGNEKLFF.

This clonotype was recorded at least ten times. J is TRBJ1-5 and V is TRBV4-1; D remains unclear. CDR1 MGHRA and CDR2 YSYEKL come from the germline V gene. Trimming left V 3 bases short and J 0 bases short, with 9 bases between. The CDR3 covers 15 residues. CDR3 protein: CASSHMDGSNQPQHF. CDR3 DNA sequence: TGCGCCAGCAGCCATATGGACGGTAGCAATCAGCCCCAGCATTTT.

At least ten counts were recorded for this clonotype. CDR3: CSTIANTGELFF. The CDR3 region has the DNA TGCAGTACCATCGCGAACACCGGGGAGCTGTTTTTT. V usage is TRBV20-1 and J usage is TRBJ2-2, with no clear D. Deletions cut 8 bases from V and 0 bases from J, with 7 bases between. This CDR3 is built from 12 residues. Germline CDR1 reads DFQATT; CDR2 reads SNEGSKA (reference sequence).

This clonotype occurred many times. The chain has TRBV7-8 and TRBJ2-2; tentatively, D is TRBD1 or TRBD2 (6 bases each). V was pared by 5 bases and J by 2 bases, with 15 bases between. This CDR3 region has 16 residues. Germline V gives CDR1 SGHVS, CDR2 FQNEAQ. This CDR3 reads CASSDTSGANTGELFF. The CDR3 DNA reads TGTGCCAGCAGCGATACATCGGGGGCCAACACCGGGGAGCTGTTTTTT.

This clonotype appeared many times. The chain links TRBV7-8 to TRBJ2-2; D may match TRBD1 or TRBD2 (5 bases each). Germline lookup yields CDR1 SGHVS and CDR2 FQNEAQ. The V end lost 3 bases, the J end lost 6 bases, and 26 bases lay between the germline ends. CDR3 length: 19 residues. CDR3 bases: TGTGCCAGCAGCTTGTTGGGCGGGCTCCAACCGAGGGGCCCCGGGGAGCTGTTTTTT. It yields the protein CASSLLGGLQPRGPGELFF.

This clonotype occurred a few times. The rearrangement links TRBV10-2 to TRBJ2-1; tentative D call: TRBD2 (6 bases). The germline CDR1 and CDR2 sequences are WSHSY and SAAADI. The ends were cut back, 2 bases at V and 10 bases at J, with 9 bases in the middle. The CDR3 covers 12 residues. CDR3 region: CASSEASGEQFF. The CDR3 bases are TGCGCCAGCAGTGAGGCGAGCGGGGAGCAGTTCTTC.

This clonotype was counted between two and nine times. The chain joins TRBV29-1 to TRBJ1-1, with D possibly TRBD1 on 6 matching bases. Trimming stripped 5 bases from V and 1 base from J, with 17 bases between. The CDR3 has 15 residues. The germline V gene has CDR1 SQVTM and CDR2 ANQGSEA. This CDR3 reads CSVRFFDRSNTEAFF. The CDR3 bases are TGCAGCGTTCGATTCTTCGACAGGTCGAACACTGAAGCTTTCTTT.

This clonotype was seen more than once but under ten times. The chain employs TRBV29-1 and TRBJ2-7; 7 positions agree with TRBD1. The CDR3 is 12 amino acids. With V trimmed by 7 bases and J by 5 bases, 8 bases remained unmatched. Germline values: CDR1 SQVTM, CDR2 ANQGSEA. The CDR3: CSGKTGNHEQYF. CDR3 nucleotides: TGCAGCGGCAAGACAGGGAACCACGAGCAGTACTTC.

This clonotype has a handful of counts. The chain carries TRBV27 and TRBJ2-3; D possibly uses TRBD1 or TRBD2 (5 bases each). CDR1 and CDR2 (germline): MNHEY, SMNVEV (reference sequence). The germline V and J ends were trimmed by 3 bases and 2 bases, with 15 bases remaining between them. The CDR3 consists of 16 residues. The CDR3 sequence is CASSFLPGPYTDTQYF. In DNA, the CDR3 is TGTGCCAGCAGTTTCCTACCGGGACCCTACACAGATACGCAGTATTTT.

This clonotype occurred many times. This chain links TRBV6-5 with TRBJ2-7, with D possibly called TRBD1 or TRBD2 (5 bases each). Trimming removed 6 bases at V and 7 bases at J, with 22 bases between. The CDR3 totals 15 residues. Germline CDR1 reads MNHEY; CDR2 reads SVGAGI. CDR3 amino acids: CASRTGTASRREQYF. The CDR3, as DNA: TGTGCCAGCAGAACCGGGACGGCCTCGAGAAGGGAGCAGTACTTC.

This clonotype was observed at least ten times. The chain couples TRBV7-2 to TRBJ1-1; possibly TRBD1 for D (5 bases). Germline V CDR1 and CDR2: SGHTA, FQGNSA. The CDR3 is made up of 13 amino acids. V lost 1 base and J 5 bases, leaving 8 bases between the germline ends. CDR3 region: CASSLVGVTEAFF. In DNA form, the CDR3 reads TGTGCCAGCAGCTTAGTAGGGGTAACTGAAGCTTTCTTT.

J is TRBJ2-1 and V is TRBV5-1; D might be TRBD2 (6 bases). With 5 bases removed from V and 0 bases from J, the gap between germline ends came to 18 bases. Germline CDR1 SGHRS, CDR2 YFSETQ. This CDR3 has 17 amino acids. CDR3 residues: CASSASSGVASYNEQFF. In DNA, the CDR3 is TGCGCCAGCAGTGCTAGTTCGGGAGTCGCCTCCTACAATGAGCAGTTCTTC.

This clonotype was recorded at least ten times. The rearrangement joins TRBV5-1 to TRBJ1-4; no definite D call. The CDR3 has 12 residues. Germline V gene data show CDR1 as SGHRS and CDR2 as YFSETQ. V was trimmed by 0 bases and J by 7 bases, leaving 4 bases between them. CDR3 in amino acids: CASSLVGEKLFF. CDR3 DNA sequence: TGCGCCAGCAGCTTGGTTGGTGAAAAACTGTTTTTT.

This clonotype has a count of ten or more. The rearrangement joins TRBV12-3 or TRBV12-4 to TRBJ2-5; D remains unclear. CDR3 length: 13 amino acids. V dropped 3 bases and J dropped 3 bases, with 8 bases sitting between them. The CDR3 spells CASSLNNKETQYF. CDR3 bases: TGTGCCAGCAGTTTGAACAATAAAGAGACCCAGTACTTC.

In this sample, this clonotype turned up a few times. The chain joins TRBV18 to TRBJ1-3; D is unresolved. The V and J ends lost 0 bases and 4 bases respectively, with 7 bases between them. The CDR3 is 14 amino acids. Germline V gives CDR1 KGHSH, CDR2 LQKENI. This CDR3 is CASSPPGRGNTIYF. For the CDR3, the DNA is TGTGCCAGCTCACCACCAGGGCGCGGAAACACCATATATTTT.

This clonotype was detected only a few times. The rearrangement links TRBV6-1 to TRBJ2-3, with 9 positions matching TRBD1. The CDR3 extends over 14 amino acids. V lost 6 bases, J lost 1 base, and 2 bases stayed unmatched. Germline V gives CDR1 MNHNS, CDR2 SASEGT. The CDR3 here is CASRRTGGTDTQYF. In DNA, the CDR3 is TGTGCCAGCAGGAGGACAGGGGGCACAGATACGCAGTATTTT.

In this sample, this clonotype turned up many times. V gene TRBV14 combines with J gene TRBJ2-5; 10 bases are shared with TRBD2. The CDR3 covers 17 residues. CDR1 and CDR2 (germline): SGHDN, FVKESK. Germline trimming cut 4 bases from V and 1 base from J; bases unmatched to any gene: 9. The CDR3: CASSPRTGLAVQETQYF. The DNA for the CDR3 is TGTGCCAGCAGCCCCAGGACAGGACTAGCGGTCCAAGAGACCCAGTACTTC.

This clonotype counts as medium-sized (0.01 to 0.1%). The rearrangement uses TRBV6-6 and TRBJ2-3; no reliable D call. The CDR3 covers 11 residues. V was clipped by 6 bases and J by 7 bases, with 8 bases between them. Germline CDR1 MNHNY, CDR2 SVGAGI (reference sequence). DNA of the CDR3: TGTGCCAGCAGCCCCCAGAATACGCAGTATTTT. This encodes CASSPQNTQYF.

This clonotype was detected only a few times. The rearrangement uses TRBV7-9 and TRBJ1-1; no firm D call. CDR3 length: 12 amino acids. Trimming left V 1 base short and J 5 bases short, with 5 bases between. Germline values: CDR1 SEHNR, CDR2 FQNEAQ (reference sequence). The CDR3 here is CASSLGLTEAFF. CDR3 in DNA: TGTGCCAGCAGCTTAGGGTTGACTGAAGCTTTCTTT.

This clonotype has ten or more counts. J is TRBJ2-5 and V is TRBV10-1, with TRBD2 identical over 8 bases. The CDR3 consists of 13 residues. After removal of 4 bases from V and 5 bases from J, the junction contained 3 bases not matched to a gene. CDR1 WNHNN and CDR2 SYGVQD come from the germline V gene (reference sequence). CDR3 bases: TGCGCCAGCAGTGGGACTAGCCGGGAGACCCAGTACTTC. It encodes CASSGTSRETQYF.

This clonotype came up many times. V usage is TRBV2 and J usage is TRBJ2-5; unclear D gene. Trimming cost V 4 bases and J 1 base, with 16 bases left between them. CDR1 and CDR2 from the germline V gene are SNHLY and FYNNEI. This CDR3 comprises 16 residues. The CDR3 DNA is TGTGCCAGCAGTGCCCCAGCAGGCGCGGTCCAAGAGACCCAGTACTTC. It is translated as CASSAPAGAVQETQYF.